This T cell receptor beta chain was documented in a study of cytomegalovirus exposure and HLA in healthy donors. Findings and limits, study-wide: Presence/absence analyses assumed roughly uniform sequencing depth across donors, which may not hold.

PCR primers comprised 60 Vbeta and 13 Jbeta primers. TCRdb keeps only in-frame clones here, not all; method: immunoSEQ multiplex PCR. This sample yields about 98,000 clones, of which around 67% are seen a single time; approximately 1.8% belongs to the top ten. A word on this clone: Antigen specificity is unknown.

This receptor was identified in a male donor in good health and CMV-seronegative. Material for sequencing was PBMCs.

CDR3 residues: CASKPGLAEETQYF. The CDR3 DNA sequence: TGTGCCAGCAAGCCGGGACTAGCGGAAGAGACCCAGTACTTC. The V and J genes are TRBV2 and TRBJ2-5, with 11 bases aligning to TRBD2. The CDR3 spans 14 residues. Per germline, CDR1 SNHLY and CDR2 FYNNEI. V shed 7 bases and J 3 bases; nucleotides not matched to a gene: 4.